This TCR beta chain emerged from a study of blood T cell repertoires in COVID-19 (dated by TCRdb to about 2020). Study-level background: Samples from collaborators originated in the United States, Italy and Spain and spanned both the acute and convalescent phases of COVID-19. The prospective study material was composed of cDNA or gDNA derived from T cells, B-cell-depleted T cells, or PBMCs. Subjects who had been exposed to COVID-19, were actively infected with it, or had recovered from it provided the deeply sampled blood TCRbeta repertoires that made up the dataset. The repertoires were released in a freely available public database intended as a resource for research on the immune response to SARS-CoV-2. Samples came from the ongoing ImmuneRACE study (first 160 participants) plus 1,254 subjects from 6 global collaborators. A de-identified subject ID, COVID-19 status, age in years and sex were almost always included in the sample metadata. HLA class I and class II types, where available, came from metadata supplied by the sample provider rather than from assay-based typing.

Participants in the prospective study were enrolled through a virtual design, were aged 18 to 89 years, and lived in roughly 25 United States geographic areas. In the prospective study, participants were assigned to cohorts based on the clinical history participants reported in a screening survey and a study questionnaire. In the prospective study, whole blood, serum and a nasopharyngeal or oropharyngeal swab were collected from each participant by mobile phlebotomists. Additional blood draws and questionnaires over an approximately two-month period could optionally be provided by prospective study participants. Blood samples from the prospective study were shipped frozen or at room temperature prior to DNA extraction. TCRbeta CDR3 regions were amplified from genomic DNA by means of the immunoSEQ Assay, a bias-controlled multiplex PCR. Per the original workflow: Nucleated cell counts per sample were estimated from amplification of reference gene primers within the assay. Sequence reads were collapsed and filtered to measure the absolute abundance of every unique TCRbeta CDR3 rearrangement. For each sample, productive Simpson clonality was calculated as the square root of Simpson's diversity index over productive rearrangements. TCRdb holds this immuneACCESS table with in-frame rearrangements only. Some clones are missing; in checked studies, unresolved V genes explain under half, and the rest has no known cause. V, J and clone size derive from that table, while D and trimming were established from the DNA sequence. This sample is represented by around 420,000 clones; around 90% of them were singletons. 2% to 2.5% of the sample is taken by the ten largest.

As concerns this clone: It lacks a known antigen. Nothing much larger sits one base from this clone, and base qualities are not available.

Here is what the overall study found, with its caveats: The quantity of clinical and demographic metadata differed by source and by participant and was supplied without curation.

The CDR3 contains 13 residues, cysteine and phenylalanine counted. Solely the CDR3 DNA is kept, with 39 bases framed from the first base. V is cut by 5 bases and J by 7 bases, and the space between the germline ends is 10 bases. As encoded in the germline V gene (reference sequence), CDR1 is SGHNT while CDR2 is YYREEE. Recombination joined TRBV5-4 with TRBJ1-6, with the D gene not confidently named. The sequence derives from a woman in her forties with acute COVID-19. The sample taken for sequencing was PBMCs or T cells enriched from blood (not recorded which). The nucleotide sequence is TGTGCCAGCAGTCAGTCGGGGAATTCACCCCTCCACTTT. This codes for CASSQSGNSPLHF.